These T cell receptor beta chains were read from a single sample in a study of cytomegalovirus exposure and HLA in healthy donors. Profiling relied on immunoSEQ multiplex PCR, and the TCRdb table lists in-frame clones only, not all of them. The top ten hold around 30% of the sample, which has roughly 120,000 clones, around 74% seen once. What was sequenced was PBMCs. These TCRs come from a man aged 55 to 70 in good health and CMV-seropositive. The CDR3 runs from the conserved cysteine through the conserved F or W. The D gene is left open where the match is weak. Clone sizes are given selectively: once, few, many, or a class where the clone is expanded.

clone_size j_call v_call d_call cdr3_nt cdr3_aa
few TRBJ2-7 TRBV29-1 . TGCAGCGTGGGCGGACATAACTACGAGCAGTACTTC CSVGGHNYEQYF
. TRBJ1-3 TRBV18 . TGTGCCAGCTCCGTACAGGGCCTGGAGGCTGGAAACACCATATATTTT CASSVQGLEAGNTIYF
. TRBJ2-5 TRBV5-1 . TGCGCCAGCAGCTATGGCGTGGCGGTCGGAGAGACCCAGTACTTC CASSYGVAVGETQYF
few TRBJ2-7 TRBV4-2 . TGTGCCAGCAGCCAAGATGGCGGGGATAGCTCCTACGAGCAGTACTTC CASSQDGGDSSYEQYF
. TRBJ2-2 TRBV6-6 TRBD1 TGTGCCAGCAGAACAGGGGCGTACACCGGGGAGCTGTTTTTT CASRTGAYTGELFF
. TRBJ1-1 TRBV2 . TGTGCCAGCAGTGAAGACAGGGACACTGAAGCTTTCTTT CASSEDRDTEAFF
. TRBJ2-7 TRBV12-5 TRBD1 TGTGCTAGTGGTTTGTCCTACAACAGGGGAAGCCCCTACGAGCAGTACTTC CASGLSYNRGSPYEQYF
. TRBJ1-1 TRBV2 . TGTGCCAGCAGCCAACAGGGTTCGGGGACTGAAGCTTTCTTT CASSQQGSGTEAFF
. TRBJ1-3 TRBV6-5 . TGTGCCAGCAGCCCGGGAGGGTCTGGAAACACCATATATTTT CASSPGGSGNTIYF
. TRBJ1-2 TRBV7-9 TRBD1 TGTGCCAGCAGCATAATAGGACAGGGGAACTATGGCTACACCTTC CASSIIGQGNYGYTF
few TRBJ2-7 TRBV7-9 TRBD1 TGTGCCAGCAGCTTAGTGGAATTGAGACAGGGCCTCTCCTACGAGCAGTACTTC CASSLVELRQGLSYEQYF
. TRBJ1-3 TRBV18 . TGTGCCAGCTCAACTCAGGGGACTGGAAACACCATATATTTT CASSTQGTGNTIYF
. TRBJ1-4 TRBV14 . TGTGCCAGCAGCCAGATAATGCAGGTAACCAATGAAAAACTGTTTTTT CASSQIMQVTNEKLFF
once TRBJ1-2 TRBV5-1 . TGCGCCAGCAGTTTTTGGGAGGGGGGACTTGATGGCTACACCTTC CASSFWEGGLDGYTF
. TRBJ2-1 TRBV2 TRBD2 TGTGCCAGCAGTGGGGGTAGCGGGGGTTCATCCTACAATGAGCAGTTCTTC CASSGGSGGSSYNEQFF
. TRBJ2-7 TRBV10-3 TRBD1 TGTGCCATCAGTGAACCGTCGACAGGGGCGCCGACAATAACCTCCTACGAGCAGTACTTC CAISEPSTGAPTITSYEQYF
. TRBJ2-5 TRBV14 . TGTGCCAGCAGCCAGGGGGACAACCAAGAGACCCAGTACTTC CASSQGDNQETQYF
. TRBJ1-1 TRBV29-1 . TGCAGCGTTGATAACAGTAACACTGAAGCTTTCTTT CSVDNSNTEAFF
few TRBJ1-2 TRBV7-2 TRBD1 TGTGCCAGCAGCGAACTTGGACAGGGCGTTTCTGGCTACACCTTC CASSELGQGVSGYTF
. TRBJ1-1 TRBV7-3 . TGTGCCAGCAGCCCGACCGCAGGTATGAACACTGAAGCTTTCTTT CASSPTAGMNTEAFF
. TRBJ2-1 TRBV29-1 TRBD1 TGCAGCGTTAAGGGACAGGGGACTCCTAGCTCCTACAATGAGCAGTTCTTC CSVKGQGTPSSYNEQFF
. TRBJ2-1 TRBV7-9 . TGTGCCAGCAGCTTAGCGCGGGCGGAGCAGTTCTTC CASSLARAEQFF
. TRBJ2-1 TRBV5-5 TRBD2 TGTGCCAGCAGCTTGGCCGGGAGGACATACTCCTACAATGAGCAGTTCTTC CASSLAGRTYSYNEQFF
once TRBJ2-7 TRBV18 TRBD1 TGTGCCAGCTCACGGGACAGTGTCTCCTACGAGCAGTACTTC CASSRDSVSYEQYF
. TRBJ1-2 TRBV10-3 . TGTGCCATCAGTACCAGGCCCGATGATGGCTACACCTTC CAISTRPDDGYTF
. TRBJ1-4 TRBV27 TRBD1 TGTGCCAGCAGCCGCGCCCAGGGGGCTCGGACTAATGAAAAACTGTTTTTT CASSRAQGARTNEKLFF
. TRBJ2-1 TRBV5-1 TRBD2 TGCGCCAGCAGCTCCTCTGGGAGGGCGGACTACAATGAGCAGTTCTTC CASSSSGRADYNEQFF
. TRBJ2-7 TRBV27 TRBD2 TGTGCCAGCAGTTTAATGGCCCACCGGACTAGCGGCTACGAGCAGTACTTC CASSLMAHRTSGYEQYF
. TRBJ1-1 TRBV18 . TGTGCCAGCTCACCTCCTTGGACCTTCCGTCGGGATAACACTGAAGCTTTCTTT CASSPPWTFRRDNTEAFF
. TRBJ1-5 TRBV4-1 . TGCGCCAGCAGTCGAGACAGGCAAAGCAATCAGCCCCAGCATTTT CASSRDRQSNQPQHF
. TRBJ1-1 TRBV5-6 . TGTGCCAGCAGCCTAACCGGGACAGAAGCTTTCTTT CASSLTGTEAFF
. TRBJ2-3 TRBV30 TRBD2 TGTGCCTGGACCCGACTAGCGGGGGGGCAAGATACGCAGTATTTT CAWTRLAGGQDTQYF
few TRBJ2-7 TRBV5-4 . TGTGCCACAAATGATGACAGGACCTCCTACGAGCAGTACTTC CATNDDRTSYEQYF